Following are 8 T cell receptor beta chains from one sample sequenced in a study of T cell clonality in common variable immunodeficiency. Study-level points and caveats: Common variable immunodeficiency TCR beta sequences reportedly had fewer deletions and N-nucleotide insertions.

Antigen specificity for these receptors is unknown. Sequencing used immunoSEQ multiplex PCR; TCRdb keeps in-frame clones, though not all of them. The record shows some 25,000 clones for this sample, with no singletons present. The material sequenced was peripheral blood mononuclear cells. These receptors were taken from a human donor with common variable immunodeficiency.

The table lists this clone with many counts. Sequencing ends 3 residues short of the CDR3 end; the germline J gene provides the rest. The rearrangement uses TRBV19 and TRBJ2-7, with D unclear. The germline V and J ends were trimmed by 2 bases and 5 bases, with 16 bases remaining between them. The germline V gene has CDR1 LNHDA and CDR2 SQIVND (reference sequence). The CDR3 contains 15 residues. The CDR3 region is CASSIKGRSLDEQYF. CDR3 DNA, as far as it was read: TGTGCCAGTAGTATAAAGGGCAGGAGTCTGGACGAG.

This clone was counted only a few times. Sequencing ends 3 residues short of the CDR3 end; the germline J gene provides the rest. The chain combines TRBV19 with TRBJ1-5, with a tentative D call TRBD1 (6 bases). This CDR3 is built from 15 residues. With 0 bases removed from V and 1 base from J, the gap between germline ends came to 7 bases. Per germline, CDR1 LNHDA and CDR2 SQIVND (reference sequence). The CDR3 sequence is CASSIDGGSNQPQHF. The sequenced CDR3 bases are TGTGCCAGTAGTATAGATGGGGGCAGCAATCAGCCC.

This clone was detected ten times or more. With the read ending 3 residues before the CDR3 end, the germline J gene is used to fill in that end. The genes are TRBV19 and TRBJ2-1, with a tentative D call TRBD1 (6 bases). The V end was cut by 5 bases, the J end by 4 bases, with 12 bases between. The CDR3 sequence is 14 residues long. Germline V CDR1 and CDR2: LNHDA, SQIVND (reference sequence). This CDR3 is CASSERRGYNEQFF. CDR3 DNA, as far as it was read: TGTGCCAGTAGTGAAAGAAGGGGGTACAATGAG.

Many counts were recorded for this clone. The sequenced fragment ends 3 residues before the CDR3 boundary, so the rest is inferred from the germline J gene. The chain employs TRBV7-2 and TRBJ2-1, with TRBD2 matching over 10 bases. J lost 5 bases, V lost 7 bases, and 8 bases had no gene match. The CDR3 contains 15 residues. The V gene's germline CDR1 is SGHTA and CDR2 FQGNSA. CDR3 amino acids: CASNELAGPHNEQFF. Incomplete CDR3 DNA: TGTGCCAGCAACGAACTAGCGGGGCCTCACAATGAG. The entire variable domain, with the rest obtained from reference TRBV7-2 and TRBJ2-1, is as follows: GAGVSQSPSNKVTEKGKDVELRCDPISGHTALYWYRQSLGQGLEFLIYFQGNSAPDKSGLPSDRFSAERTGGSVSTLTIQRTQQEDSAVYLCASNELAGPHNEQFFGPGTRLTVL.

This clone was detected ten times or more. The covered CDR3 bases are TGTGCCAGTAGTATAGACAGGGGGCGCGCCGGGGAG. Protein: CASSIDRGRAGE. The complete CDR3 protein is CASSIDRGRAGELFF. The chain couples TRBV19 to TRBJ2-2, with 8 positions matching TRBD1. Sequencing ends 3 residues short of the CDR3 end; the germline J gene provides the rest. CDR3 length: 15 amino acids. The junction had 3 bases not matched to a gene; V was cut back by 0 bases and J by 6 bases. Per germline, CDR1 LNHDA and CDR2 SQIVND (reference sequence). The variable domain in full, completed from reference TRBV19 and TRBJ2-2, reads DGGITQSPKYLFRKEGQNVTLSCEQNLNHDAMYWYRQDPGQGLRLIYYSQIVNDFQKGDIAEGYSVSREKKESFPLTVTSAQKNPTAFYLCASSIDRGRAGELFFGEGSRLTVL.

This clone was detected many times. Sequencing ends 3 residues short of the CDR3 end; the germline J gene provides the rest. This chain joins TRBV29-1 and TRBJ2-7; 8 bases match TRBD1. CDR3 length: 14 residues. In germline, CDR1 is SQVTM, CDR2 ANQGSEA. The V gene end was trimmed by 1 base and the J gene end by 4 bases; junction bases not matched to a gene: 6. Here the CDR3 reads CSVEVTGAVYEQYF. Incomplete CDR3 DNA: TGCAGCGTTGAAGTGACAGGGGCGGTATACGAG.

This clone has ten or more counts. With the read ending 3 residues before the CDR3 end, the germline J gene is used to fill in that end. The chain combines TRBV18 with TRBJ2-2, with 10 bases identical to TRBD1. With 3 bases clipped from V and 3 bases from J, the junction kept 4 bases outside the gene matches. Germline V gives CDR1 KGHSH, CDR2 LQKENI. CDR3 length: 16 amino acids. The CDR3 loop is CASSPRTGGDTGELFF. The covered CDR3 bases are TGTGCCAGCTCACCCCGGACAGGGGGTGACACCGGGGAG.

This clone was found many times. The read ends 3 residues early relative to the CDR3; the germline J gene fills the gap. The chain joins TRBV20-1 to TRBJ2-5; weak D call: TRBD2 (6 bases). The CDR3 runs 14 residues. V was pared by 0 bases and J by 0 bases, with 8 bases between. The germline CDR1 and CDR2 sequences are DFQATT and SNEGSKA (reference sequence). Here the CDR3 reads CSARDWTNQETQYF. The covered CDR3 bases are TGCAGTGCTAGAGATTGGACTAACCAAGAGACC.